This entry is about one T cell receptor beta chain. This specimen includes other DNA sequences encoding the same CDR3. This entry belongs to a study of blood T cell repertoires in COVID-19. As for the study in general: Collection of acute and convalescent COVID-19 samples took place in the United States, Italy and Spain.

J gave up 5 bases and V 1 base, and 3 bases lay outside the gene matches. The CDR3 is 14 amino acids. CDR1 and CDR2 from the germline V gene are SNHLY and FYNNEI. In the original analysis: Estimated nucleated cell counts came from reference gene primer amplification. Some clones are missing from TCRdb's copy, which holds only in-frame ones; the method was immunoSEQ multiplex PCR. V, J and clone size derive from that table, while D and trimming were established from the DNA sequence. The table includes roughly 180,000 clones, approximately 81% detected once. Sequences were obtained from PBMCs or T cells enriched from blood (not recorded which). The receptor was isolated from a man in his sixties who had recovered from COVID-19. J is TRBJ2-7 and V is TRBV2; 9 bases line up with TRBD2. Here the CDR3 reads CASSEVRGGDEQYF. CDR3 bases: TGTGCCAGCAGTGAAGTGCGGGGGGGCGACGAGCAGTACTTC.